One and the same sample provided the 25 T cell receptor beta chains below, sequenced in a study of blood T cell repertoires in COVID-19. The table came from immunoSEQ multiplex PCR; TCRdb's copy has only in-frame clones and leaves some out. Found here are under 250,000 clones, roughly four fifths of them singletons; the top ten hold about 7.3%. Sequenced material: peripheral blood. The source of these receptors is a woman in her forties or fifties with active or convalescent COVID-19.

This clone was recorded only once. The J gene is TRBJ1-1, the V gene TRBV6-5, with D hard to call. Germline-derived CDR1 and CDR2 are MNHEY and SVGAGI. V was shortened by 6 bases and J by 2 bases, with 10 bases between the two germline ends. The CDR3 spans 13 residues. The CDR3 nucleotides are TGTGCCAGCAGCCGGTCCCGAAACACTGAAGCTTTCTTT. Protein product: CASSRSRNTEAFF.

This clone has a single count. V and J are TRBV7-2 and TRBJ1-2, with TRBD1 identical over 10 bases. V shed 5 bases, J shed 4 bases, and the junction held 7 bases outside the gene matches. In germline, CDR1 is SGHTA, CDR2 FQGNSA. CDR3 size: 15 residues. The CDR3 DNA sequence: TGTGCCAGCAGCGACCGGGACAGGGGCGGCTATGGCTACACCTTC. It encodes CASSDRDRGGYGYTF.

The chain links TRBV18 to TRBJ1-5; possibly TRBD1 for D (6 bases). In germline, CDR1 is KGHSH, CDR2 LQKENI. The V end lost 4 bases, the J end lost 6 bases, and 22 bases lay between the germline ends. The CDR3 sequence is 17 residues long. The CDR3 nucleotides read TGTGCCAGCTCACGAGAACGGAAGCAGGGGTTCAGTCAGCCCCAGCATTTT. It specifies CASSRERKQGFSQPQHF.

This clone was recorded at least ten times. The chain links TRBV19 to TRBJ1-2; D is uncertain. Trimming removed 1 base from V and 8 bases from J, with 20 bases in between. Germline V gives CDR1 LNHDA, CDR2 SQIVND (reference sequence). The CDR3 is made up of 16 amino acids. The CDR3 reads CASSIVRLSRMYGYTF. The CDR3 DNA is TGTGCCAGTAGTATAGTGCGCCTTTCCAGGATGTACGGCTACACCTTC.

The chain uses TRBV6-2 or TRBV6-3 and TRBJ1-1, with unresolved D. The germline gives CDR1 MNHEY, CDR2 SVGEGT. Trimming stripped 2 bases from V and 4 bases from J, with 8 bases between. The CDR3 spans 13 residues. The CDR3 loop is CASSYIGSTEAFF. Written as DNA, the CDR3 is TGTGCCAGCAGTTACATTGGGAGCACTGAAGCTTTCTTT.

This sequence joins TRBV6-5 and TRBJ2-3, with 9 bases aligning to TRBD2. Trimming cost V 7 bases and J 7 bases; bases outside gene matches: 12. Germline V gene data show CDR1 as MNHEY and CDR2 as SVGAGI. The CDR3 length is 15 residues. This CDR3 reads CASTEERGARNTQYF. The CDR3, as DNA: TGTGCCAGCACCGAGGAGCGGGGGGCGAGGAATACGCAGTATTTT.

This chain connects TRBV6-1 to TRBJ1-3; D ambiguous. The V and J ends lost 6 bases and 0 bases respectively, with 12 bases between them. The CDR3 extends over 15 amino acids. Germline-derived CDR1 and CDR2 are MNHNS and SASEGT. For the CDR3, the DNA is TGTGCCAGCAGCTTCGACGGGAGCTCTGGAAACACCATATATTTT. It translates to CASSFDGSSGNTIYF.

The chain recombines TRBV29-1 with TRBJ1-1, with D perhaps matching TRBD1 (6 bases). The CDR3 is made up of 13 amino acids. Germline values: CDR1 SQVTM, CDR2 ANQGSEA. Trimming cost V 6 bases and J 4 bases, with 15 bases left between them. The CDR3 DNA sequence: TGCAGCGTGGGGGGGACACAAGTCACTGAAGCTTTCTTT. It yields the protein CSVGGTQVTEAFF.

V is TRBV7-9 and J is TRBJ2-3; TRBD2 is a possible D gene (5 bases). This CDR3 has 14 residues. CDR1 and CDR2 (germline): SEHNR, FQNEAQ (reference sequence). The germline V and J ends were trimmed by 2 bases and 6 bases, with 12 bases remaining between them. The chain's CDR3 is CASSLSAGGDTQYF. CDR3 nucleotide sequence: TGTGCCAGCAGCTTATCGGCGGGTGGGGATACGCAGTATTTT.

The chain has TRBV5-1 and TRBJ1-1, with TRBD1 as a possible D gene (5 bases). The CDR3 is 14 residues long. The germline V and J ends were trimmed by 0 bases and 1 base, with 7 bases remaining between them. Germline assignment: CDR1 SGHRS and CDR2 YFSETQ. The CDR3 DNA follows: TGCGCCAGCAGCTTGGGCGGACAGAACACTGAAGCTTTCTTT. Translated: CASSLGGQNTEAFF.

The chain is built from TRBV18 and TRBJ2-7; tentatively, D is TRBD2 (5 bases). The V and J ends lost 0 bases and 3 bases respectively, with 9 bases between them. In germline, CDR1 is KGHSH, CDR2 LQKENI. The CDR3 is made up of 14 amino acids. The CDR3 is CASSPPTGFYEQYF. Here the CDR3 DNA reads TGTGCCAGCTCACCACCGACGGGATTCTACGAGCAGTACTTC.

This chain uses TRBV6-5 with TRBJ2-7; TRBD1 matches 9 bases. CDR3 length: 14 residues. The V and J ends lost 6 bases and 0 bases, in that order; junction bases with no gene match: 3. Per the germline V gene, CDR1 is MNHEY and CDR2 is SVGAGI. The CDR3 DNA reads as TGTGCCAGCAGGACGACAGGGGGCTCCTACGAGCAGTACTTC. Translated, it gives CASRTTGGSYEQYF.

The chain employs TRBV5-1 and TRBJ2-5, with D possibly being TRBD2 (5 bases). This CDR3 spans 14 amino acids. V was trimmed by 2 bases and J by 1 base, leaving 9 bases between them. Per germline, CDR1 SGHRS and CDR2 YFSETQ. Written as DNA, the CDR3 is TGCGCCAGCAGCTTTCGGGGAAGCCAAGAGACCCAGTACTTC. Translated, it gives CASSFRGSQETQYF.

The gene calls are TRBV21-1 and TRBJ2-7; the D call in the table, TRBD1, was not verified against the DNA. TRBV21-1 is termed a pseudogene. The CDR3 sequence is 13 residues long. CDR3 sequence (DNA): TGTGCCAGCACTAAGGACAGCTCCTACGAGCAGTACGTC. Residues: CASTKDSSYEQYV.

V is TRBV3-1 (or the pseudogene TRBV3-2) and J is TRBJ2-5, with 7 nucleotides matching TRBD2. This CDR3 contains 14 residues. After removal of 4 bases from V and 5 bases from J, the junction contained 7 bases not matched to a gene. The V gene's germline CDR1 is LGHDT and CDR2 YNNKEL (reference sequence). CDR3: CASSPTGEGETQYF. DNA for the CDR3: TGTGCCAGCAGCCCAACCGGGGAGGGTGAGACCCAGTACTTC.

This chain joins TRBV5-1 and TRBJ1-2, with 7 bases that match TRBD1. The junction had 12 bases not matched to a gene; V was cut back by 4 bases and J by 6 bases. The CDR3 is made up of 15 amino acids. Per germline, CDR1 SGHRS and CDR2 YFSETQ. The CDR3 nucleotides read TGCGCCAGCAGCGGCCGGGACAGCGGCGGGAATGGCTACACCTTC. Its protein product is CASSGRDSGGNGYTF.

The chain is built from TRBV5-4 and TRBJ1-2; the D is unclear. V was shortened by 3 bases and J by 4 bases, with 13 bases between the two germline ends. The CDR3 sequence is 14 residues long. Germline V gives CDR1 SGHNT, CDR2 YYREEE (reference sequence). CDR3 protein: CASSSGVMPYGYTF. CDR3 coding DNA: TGTGCCAGCAGCTCGGGTGTTATGCCCTATGGCTACACCTTC.

The chain links TRBV7-6 to TRBJ1-1; perhaps TRBD1 as D (5 bases). This CDR3 is built from 16 residues. Trimming took 1 base from V and 0 from J, leaving 12 bases between them. Germline values: CDR1 SGHVS, CDR2 FNYEAQ. CDR3 in amino acids: CASSLVTGALNTEAFF. The CDR3 DNA is TGTGCCAGCAGCTTAGTAACTGGGGCGCTGAACACTGAAGCTTTCTTT.

This clone was counted a few times. The rearrangement joins TRBV7-6 to TRBJ2-7, with 9 bases aligning to TRBD2. This CDR3 is 15 amino acids long. V lost 0 bases to trimming and J lost 2 bases; unmatched junction nucleotides: 2. The germline gives CDR1 SGHVS, CDR2 FNYEAQ. The CDR3 is CASSLAQRGAYEQYF. The DNA of the CDR3 is TGTGCCAGCAGCTTAGCCCAGCGGGGGGCCTACGAGCAGTACTTC.

The J gene is TRBJ2-3, the V gene TRBV24-1, with 8 bases lining up with TRBD2. CDR1 is KGHDR, CDR2 SFDVKD, per germline. CDR3 length: 14 residues. Germline trimming cut 2 bases from V and 6 bases from J; bases unmatched to any gene: 3. The CDR3 spells CATSDSGGLDTQYF. The DNA for the CDR3 is TGTGCCACCAGTGATTCGGGGGGGTTGGATACGCAGTATTTT.

The V call is TRBV3-1 (or the pseudogene TRBV3-2), the J call TRBJ1-2; tentative D call: TRBD1 (6 bases). Germline V lookup: CDR1 LGHDT, CDR2 YNNKEL (reference sequence). V lost 6 bases and J lost 0, with 11 bases in between. The CDR3 loop spans 14 amino acids. This CDR3 reads CASRADSSNYGYTF. The CDR3 nucleotides read TGTGCCAGCAGAGCGGACAGCTCTAACTATGGCTACACCTTC.

V gene TRBV5-8 combines with J gene TRBJ1-2; D not certain. Trimming pared 7 bases from V and 4 bases from J, leaving 17 bases between. This CDR3 comprises 14 residues. Per the germline V gene, CDR1 is SGHTS and CDR2 is YDEGEE. The CDR3 protein is CASSSRVYGYGYTF. CDR3 bases: TGTGCCAGCTCCTCCCGGGTATATGGCTATGGCTACACCTTC. Full variable domain (outside the CDR3, taken from reference TRBV5-8 and TRBJ1-2): EAGVTQSPTHLIKTRGQQATLRCSPISGHTSVYWYQQALGLGLQFLLWYDEGEERNRGNFPPRFSGRQFPNYSSELNVNALELEDSALYLCASSSRVYGYGYTFGSGTRLTVV.

This chain connects TRBV4-1 to TRBJ1-6; D call uncertain. The germline CDR1 and CDR2 sequences are MGHRA and YSYEKL. The CDR3 is made up of 16 amino acids. Deletions cut 1 base from V and 3 bases from J, with 10 bases between. The CDR3 nucleotides read TGCGCCAGCAGCCAAGGGAGGGTTGACTATAATTCACCCCTCCACTTT. It specifies CASSQGRVDYNSPLHF.

Written as DNA, the CDR3 is TGTGCCAGCACCCGGGAGGATAACTATGGCTACACCTTC. It is translated as CASTREDNYGYTF. The chain links TRBV2 to TRBJ1-2; D gene uncertain. Germline assignment: CDR1 SNHLY and CDR2 FYNNEI. The CDR3 consists of 13 residues. V lost 7 bases and J lost 1, with 10 bases in between.

The chain uses TRBV28 and TRBJ1-2; D is ambiguous. The CDR3 totals 11 residues. V was clipped by 2 bases and J by 8 bases, with 6 bases between them. From germline, CDR1 is MDHEN and CDR2 SYDVKM. In DNA form, the CDR3 reads TGTGCCAGCAGTTTAAATCTGGGCTACACCTTC. Protein: CASSLNLGYTF.